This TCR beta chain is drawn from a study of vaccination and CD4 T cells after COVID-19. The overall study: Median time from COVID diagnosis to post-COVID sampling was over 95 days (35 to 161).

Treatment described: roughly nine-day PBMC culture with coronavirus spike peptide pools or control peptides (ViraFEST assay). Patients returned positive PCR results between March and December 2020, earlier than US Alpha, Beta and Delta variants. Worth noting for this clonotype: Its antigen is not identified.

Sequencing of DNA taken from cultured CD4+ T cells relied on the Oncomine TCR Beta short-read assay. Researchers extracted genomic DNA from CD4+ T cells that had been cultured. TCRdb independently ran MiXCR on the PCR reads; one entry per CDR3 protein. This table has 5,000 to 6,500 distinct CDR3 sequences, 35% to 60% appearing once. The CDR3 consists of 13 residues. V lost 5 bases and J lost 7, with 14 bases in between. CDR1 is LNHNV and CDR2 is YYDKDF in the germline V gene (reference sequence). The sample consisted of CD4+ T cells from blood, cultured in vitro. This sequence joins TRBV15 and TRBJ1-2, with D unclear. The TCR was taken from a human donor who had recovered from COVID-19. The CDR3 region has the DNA TGTGCCACCAGCTCCGGGATACAGTCTGGCTACACCTTC. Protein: CATSSGIQSGYTF. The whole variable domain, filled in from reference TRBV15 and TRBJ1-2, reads DAMVIQNPRYQVTQFGKPVTLSCSQTLNHNVMYWYQQKSSQAPKLLFHYYDKDFNNEADTPDNFQSRRPNTSFCFLDIRSPGLGDTAMYLCATSSGIQSGYTFGSGTRLTVV.